The 17 T cell receptor beta chains in this list originate from one sample, sequenced in a study of tumor and adjacent non-tumor tissue in lung cancer (dated by TCRdb to the late 2010s). Library preparation was by multiplex PCR. The reads were generated on an Illumina HiSeq 2500. TCRbeta libraries were built by three rounds of nested PCR using primers (Table S4), following protocols modified from ARM-PCR. TCRdb reprocessed the public reads (quality trimming at Q25 with fastp, clone calling with MiXCR) and kept in-frame beta chains. Identical CDR3 proteins give one entry, which carries the most common genes and DNA. The sample yields about 200,000 distinct CDR3 sequences; 70% to 75% were counted once. The ten largest clones represent roughly 24% of the sample. RNA was isolated from bulk unsorted tissue, and RNA quality was assessed with a NanoDrop ND-1000 and an Agilent 2100. Sample: lung tumor tissue. The receptors derive from a man aged 55 to 69 with non-small cell lung cancer.

This chain connects TRBV5-1 to TRBJ1-6; tentatively, D is TRBD1 (5 bases). Germline V gene data show CDR1 as SGHRS and CDR2 as YFSETQ. The CDR3 consists of 16 residues. The V gene lost 2 bases and the J gene lost 0 bases, with 9 bases spanning the gap. The CDR3 sequence: CASSLRGSSYNSPLHF. The CDR3, as DNA: TGCGCCAGCAGCTTAAGGGGTAGCTCCTATAATTCACCCCTCCACTTT. Full variable domain (outside the CDR3, taken from reference TRBV5-1 and TRBJ1-6): KAGVTQTPRYLIKTRGQQVTLSCSPISGHRSVSWYQQTPGQGLQFLFEYFSETQRNKGNFPGRFSGRQFSNSRSEMNVSTLELGDSALYLCASSLRGSSYNSPLHFGNGTRLTVT.

This clonotype has more than one count but fewer than ten. V usage is TRBV11-2 and J usage is TRBJ2-2; D ambiguous. V shed 1 base and J shed 9 bases, with 6 bases lying between them. Germline V CDR1 and CDR2: SGHAT, FQNNGV. CDR3 length equals 12 residues. Here the CDR3 DNA reads TGTGCCAGCAGCTTAGCTATGCGGGAGCTGTTTTTT. As protein: CASSLAMRELFF.

For this clonotype: The limits of the CDR3 on the DNA are not certain, so only TCRdb's listed CDR3 is given. The chain combines TRBV4-2 with TRBJ1-2. Germline V lookup: CDR1 LGHNA, CDR2 YNFKEQ. Inclusive of both ends, the CDR3 amounts to 15 amino acids. CDR3 sequence: CARSQTTAVGYGCTF.

This chain uses TRBV11-2 with TRBJ1-5, with no clear D. The CDR3 loop spans 14 amino acids. V was trimmed by 7 bases and J by 4 bases, leaving 14 bases between them. The germline V gene encodes CDR1 SGHAT and CDR2 FQNNGV. The chain's CDR3 is CASITGRRNQPQHF. As DNA, the CDR3 is TGTGCCAGCATTACCGGGCGACGAAATCAGCCCCAGCATTTT. The entire variable domain, with the rest obtained from reference TRBV11-2 and TRBJ1-5, is as follows: EAGVAQSPRYKIIEKRQSVAFWCNPISGHATLYWYQQILGQGPKLLIQFQNNGVVDDSQLPKDRFSAERLKGVDSTLKIQPAKLEDSAVYLCASITGRRNQPQHFGDGTRLSIL.

The chain is built from TRBV20-1 and TRBJ1-5; D is ambiguous. This CDR3 region has 15 residues. Germline CDR1 reads DFQATT; CDR2 reads SNEGSKA (reference sequence). The V end lost 2 bases, the J end lost 0 bases, and 11 bases lay between the germline ends. CDR3 residues: CSARLGGNSNQPQHF. DNA of the CDR3: TGCAGTGCTAGATTGGGCGGGAATAGCAATCAGCCCCAGCATTTT.

In the case of this clonotype: A read error may be the cause here, since a much bigger clone is one base away. The chain has TRBV4-3 and TRBJ2-1; unclear D gene. The length of the CDR3 is 13 residues. Germline V gives CDR1 LGHNA, CDR2 YSLEER. In nucleotides, the CDR3 is TGCGCCAGCTGCCAAGATGGATACAATGAGCAGTTCTTC. Translated: CASCQDGYNEQFF.

The rearrangement links TRBV5-5 to TRBJ1-2; the D is unclear. CDR3 size: 14 residues. The ends were cut back, 0 bases at V and 2 bases at J, with 8 bases in the middle. From germline, CDR1 is SGHKS and CDR2 YYEKEE (reference sequence). In DNA, the CDR3 is TGTGCCAGCAGCTTGGGACAACCCAACTATGGCTACACCTTC. This translates into CASSLGQPNYGYTF.

A note on this clonotype: A much larger clone is a single base away; this may be a read error. This chain connects TRBV20-1 to TRBJ2-3; D is undetermined. CDR3 size: 14 residues. CDR1 is DFQATT and CDR2 is SNEGSKA in the germline V gene (reference sequence). The CDR3 protein is CTARPGFSTDTQYF. For the CDR3, the DNA is TGCACTGCTAGACCCGGCTTTAGCACAGATACGCAGTATTTT.

The genes are TRBV20-1 and TRBJ1-4; 8 bases are shared with TRBD1. Looked up from germline, CDR1 is DFQATT and CDR2 is SNEGSKA (reference sequence). The CDR3 is 15 residues long. J lost 6 bases, V lost 1 base, and 7 bases had no gene match. The CDR3 coding sequence is TGCAGTGCTAGAGTCGGACAGGGAGGGTATGAAAAACTGTTTTTT. Encoded protein: CSARVGQGGYEKLFF.

Details on this clonotype: The CDR3 ends on some other residue instead of the conserved phenylalanine or tryptophan, so this is likely a read error. The chain recombines TRBV5-5 with TRBJ1-1, with 7 bases matching TRBD1. This CDR3 has 16 residues. The germline CDR1 and CDR2 sequences are SGHKS and YYEKEE (reference sequence). With V trimmed by 2 bases and J by 0 bases, 7 bases remained unmatched. The CDR3 bases are TGTGCCAGCAGCTTATGGGGACAGTACATGAACACTGAAGCTTTCATT. Protein: CASSLWGQYMNTEAFI.

Worth noting for this clonotype: A junction boundary mismatches the germline segment, possibly from a read error. This chain joins TRBV6-5 and TRBJ2-7; possibly TRBD2 for D (5 bases). This CDR3 comprises 15 residues. CDR1 and CDR2 (germline): MNHEY, SVGAGI. In DNA form, the CDR3 reads TGTGCCAGCGGTTATGGGAGAGTCACTCGCTACGAGCAGTACTTC. Translating it yields CASGYGRVTRYEQYF.

V and J are TRBV20-1 and TRBJ2-7; D is uncertain. The CDR3 contains 15 residues. CDR1 and CDR2 (germline): DFQATT, SNEGSKA (reference sequence). V lost 3 bases, J lost 8 bases, and 23 bases lay in between. CDR3 residues: CSASRIQKRPCKQYF. In DNA, the CDR3 is TGCAGTGCTAGCCGCATACAAAAGCGCCCCTGCAAGCAGTACTTC.

Points on this clonotype: The CDR3 does not end in the conserved phenylalanine or tryptophan, so this is likely a read error. This chain joins TRBV6-6 and TRBJ1-5, with D unresolved. The V end was cut by 2 bases, the J end by 6 bases, with 14 bases between. CDR1 is MNHNY and CDR2 is SVGAGI in the germline V gene (reference sequence). The CDR3 consists of 15 residues. CDR3 protein: CASSYQATGSQPQHC. CDR3 bases: TGTGCCAGCAGTTACCAAGCCACCGGGAGTCAGCCCCAGCATTGT.

A note on this clonotype: The junction departs from germline at one end; a sequencing error may be responsible. The chain employs TRBV5-5 and TRBJ2-5, with 7 nucleotides matching TRBD2. The V gene's germline CDR1 is SGHKS and CDR2 YYEKEE (reference sequence). The CDR3 consists of 15 residues. The CDR3 coding sequence is TGTGCCAGTAGCTTGGGAGGGTTAGTTCAAGAGACCCAGTACTTC. This translates into CASSLGGLVQETQYF.

Note on this clonotype: A junction end diverges from the germline sequence, so it may reflect a read error. The rearrangement uses TRBV29-1 and TRBJ2-2; no reliable D call. This CDR3 comprises 12 residues. Germline V gene lookup returns CDR1 SQVTM and CDR2 ANQGSEA. The CDR3 loop is CNVQTATEELFF. CDR3 sequence (DNA): TGTAACGTTCAGACTGCCACCGAGGAGCTGTTTTTT.

On this clonotype: One end of the junction varies from germline; a read error may be responsible. The rearrangement joins TRBV11-2 to TRBJ2-1; D might be TRBD1 (6 bases). CDR3 length: 17 residues. CDR1 SGHAT and CDR2 FQNNGV come from the germline V gene. CDR3: CASSLIFTGSSYNERFF. DNA of the CDR3: TGTGCCAGCAGCTTAATCTTCACAGGGAGCTCCTACAATGAGCGGTTCTTC.

This clonotype was seen a single time. This sequence joins TRBV30 and TRBJ1-4; possible D gene TRBD1, 5 bases. V was clipped by 1 base and J by 8 bases, with 14 bases between them. Germline CDR1 reads GTSNPN; CDR2 reads SVGIG (reference sequence). The CDR3 length is 14 residues. In DNA, the CDR3 is TGTGCCTGGAGTGAATCGGGAAGGGGCGAAAAACTGTTTTTT. Its protein is CAWSESGRGEKLFF.